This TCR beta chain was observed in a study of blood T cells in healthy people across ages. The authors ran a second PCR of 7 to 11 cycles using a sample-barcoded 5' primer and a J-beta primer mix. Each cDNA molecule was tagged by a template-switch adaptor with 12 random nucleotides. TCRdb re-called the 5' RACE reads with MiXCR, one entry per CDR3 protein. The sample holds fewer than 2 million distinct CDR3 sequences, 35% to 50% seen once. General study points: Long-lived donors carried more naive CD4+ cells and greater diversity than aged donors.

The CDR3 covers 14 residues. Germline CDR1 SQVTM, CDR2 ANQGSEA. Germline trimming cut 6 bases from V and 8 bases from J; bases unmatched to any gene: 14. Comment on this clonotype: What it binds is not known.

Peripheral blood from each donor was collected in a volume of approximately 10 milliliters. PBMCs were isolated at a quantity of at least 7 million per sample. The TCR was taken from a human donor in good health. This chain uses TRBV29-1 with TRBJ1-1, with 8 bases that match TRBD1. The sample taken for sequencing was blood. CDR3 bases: TGCAGCGTCCGACAGCCACAGGGGGAGGTGGAAGCTTTCTTT. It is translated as CSVRQPQGEVEAFF. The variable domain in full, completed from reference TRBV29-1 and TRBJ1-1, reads SAVISQKPSRDICQRGTSLTIQCQVDSQVTMMFWYRQQPGQSLTLIATANQGSEATYESGFVIDKFPISRPNLTFSTLTVSNMSPEDSSIYLCSVRQPQGEVEAFFGQGTRLTVV.